The clone carrying this T cell receptor beta chain showed up just once. Trimming took 0 bases from V and 2 from J, leaving 9 bases between them. The CDR3 length is 14 residues. The V gene's germline CDR1 is SGHTS and CDR2 YDEGEE. Method: immunoSEQ multiplex PCR; TCRdb's copy keeps in-frame clones and lacks some. The data hold about 150,000 clones, with 75% to 90% observed a single time. Membership in each cohort depended on participant-reported clinical history. Exposed participants came across a COVID-19 case within 2 weeks before study entry. This sample stems from a study of blood T cell repertoires in COVID-19. The wider study: Some COVID-19 samples were acute and others convalescent; all came from the United States, Italy and Spain. T cells, B-cell-depleted T cells, or PBMCs supplied cDNA or gDNA.

J is TRBJ2-7 and V is TRBV5-8; D perhaps matches TRBD1 (5 bases). Sequenced sample: PBMCs or T cells enriched from blood (not recorded which). The TCR originated in a man in his 70s who had been exposed to COVID-19. The CDR3 protein is CASSLETGAYEQYF. CDR3 DNA sequence: TGTGCCAGCAGCTTGGAAACAGGAGCCTACGAGCAGTACTTC.